Listed below are T cell receptor beta chains from one sample, sequenced in a study of T cell repertoires in cytomegalovirus infection. TCRdb fed the reads into MiXCR, producing one record per CDR3 protein. The sample includes approximately 150,000 distinct CDR3 sequences, approximately 17% seen only once; the top ten take around 20%. The source material was CD8+ T cells from PBMCs. The source is a human donor in good health (CMV status not recorded). Some clones in this sample may be carry-over from other donors' samples. The CDR3 runs from the conserved cysteine through the conserved F or W. Fields, in order: clone size, V gene, D gene, J gene, CDR3 protein, CDR3 DNA. D genes are given only for firm matches. Rows give clone size only sometimes, using once, few, many, or a class for an expanded clone.

>few|TRBV7-2|TRBD2|TRBJ2-3
CASSWAPSGRAGEDTQYF
TGTGCCAGCAGCTGGGCCCCTAGCGGGAGGGCCGGGGAAGATACGCAGTATTTT
>-|TRBV7-2|-|TRBJ1-1
CASSAERTVNTEAFF
TGTGCCAGCAGCGCCGAAAGGACTGTGAACACTGAAGCTTTCTTT
>few|TRBV6-6|-|TRBJ1-1
CASIESGPIQAFF
TGTGCCAGCATAGAATCCGGGCCGATTCAAGCTTTCTTT
>few|TRBV7-9|-|TRBJ2-1
CASSFGRGTYNEQFF
TGTGCCAGCAGCTTTGGCAGGGGCACCTACAATGAGCAGTTCTTC
>-|TRBV7-8|-|TRBJ1-5
CASSGDGTSGQPQHF
TGTGCCAGCAGCGGAGATGGGACGTCAGGTCAGCCCCAGCATTTT
>few|TRBV6-4|TRBD2|TRBJ2-1
CASSDSPGRASDEQFF
TGTGCCAGCAGTGACTCACCCGGGAGGGCCAGCGATGAGCAGTTCTTC
>-|TRBV7-8|TRBD2|TRBJ2-1
CASSLASAGGGSYNEQFF
TGTGCCAGCAGCTTAGCTTCTGCGGGGGGAGGCTCCTACAATGAGCAGTTCTTC
>many|TRBV4-3|-|TRBJ2-2
CASSQGLGRGTGELFF
TGCGCCAGCAGCCAAGGCCTAGGGAGAGGGACCGGGGAGCTGTTTTTT
>-|TRBV4-2|TRBD1|TRBJ1-1
CASSQTGEGEAFF
TGTGCCAGCAGCCAAACAGGGGAGGGGGAAGCTTTCTTT
>few|TRBV30|-|TRBJ2-1
CAWSPGTTEQFF
TGTGCCTGGAGTCCAGGTACCACTGAGCAGTTCTTC
>-|TRBV7-2|-|TRBJ2-7
CASSLEAGHSYEQYF
TGTGCCAGCAGCTTAGAAGCGGGACACTCCTACGAGCAGTACTTC
>few|TRBV7-9|-|TRBJ1-2
CASSNRDAGGYTF
TGTGCCAGCAGCAACCGAGACGCCGGGGGCTACACCTTC
>few|TRBV2|-|TRBJ1-1
CASSGIGGRNEAFF
TGTGCCAGCAGTGGAATCGGGGGGCGTAATGAAGCTTTCTTT
>-|TRBV7-2|-|TRBJ2-1
CASSAGLEYNEQFF
TGTGCCAGCAGCGCCGGACTGGAATACAATGAGCAGTTCTTC
>few|TRBV29-1|-|TRBJ2-7
CSVAATDLPYEQYF
TGCAGCGTTGCAGCTACGGATCTCCCCTACGAGCAGTACTTC
>-|TRBV7-6|-|TRBJ2-5
CASSHRDLWRETQYF
TGTGCCAGCAGCCACAGGGACTTATGGCGAGAGACCCAGTACTTC
>few|TRBV29-1|-|TRBJ2-1
CSVDTSSYNEQFF
TGCAGCGTTGACACAAGCTCCTACAATGAGCAGTTCTTC
>-|TRBV29-1|-|TRBJ2-4
CSVEWGAGVPLAKNSQYF
TGCAGCGTTGAATGGGGGGCAGGCGTCCCCCTAGCCAAAAACAGTCAGTACTTC
>few|TRBV27|TRBD1|TRBJ1-1
CASHSQGMNTEAFF
TGTGCCAGCCACTCACAGGGGATGAACACTGAAGCTTTCTTT
>many|TRBV15|-|TRBJ2-5
CATSRDSHERPQETQYF
TGTGCCACCAGCAGAGATTCCCATGAGCGTCCACAAGAGACCCAGTACTTC
>-|TRBV7-9|-|TRBJ2-3
CASSYQGPTTDTQYF
TGTGCCAGCAGTTACCAGGGACCTACCACAGATACGCAGTATTTT
>-|TRBV6-2/TRBV6-3|TRBD2|TRBJ2-1
CARRVAGYNEQFF
TGTGCCAGGAGGGTAGCGGGGTACAATGAGCAGTTCTTC
>-|TRBV7-9|-|TRBJ2-7
CASSLVTRVGPEQYF
TGTGCCAGCAGCTTAGTAACCCGAGTCGGGCCTGAGCAGTACTTC
>-|TRBV11-2|-|TRBJ1-1
CASSLRSSMNTEAFF
TGTGCCAGCAGCTTGAGATCCAGCATGAACACTGAAGCTTTCTTT
>-|TRBV6-6|-|TRBJ2-2
CASTYSAGELFF
TGTGCCAGCACCTACAGCGCCGGGGAGCTGTTTTTT
>few|TRBV6-2/TRBV6-3|TRBD2|TRBJ2-1
CASNRAGGGYNEQFF
TGTGCCAGCAATCGAGCGGGGGGCGGCTACAATGAGCAGTTCTTC
>-|TRBV4-3|-|TRBJ2-7
CASSQGVGSYEQYF
TGCGCCAGCAGCCAAGGGGTCGGCTCCTACGAGCAGTACTTC
>-|TRBV5-1|-|TRBJ1-4
CASSLRAQATNEKLFF
TGCGCCAGCAGCTTGAGGGCACAGGCAACTAATGAAAAACTGTTTTTT
>-|TRBV7-2|-|TRBJ2-1
CASSLNDGSSYNEQFF
TGTGCCAGCAGCTTAAACGACGGGAGCTCCTACAATGAGCAGTTCTTC
>few|TRBV28|-|TRBJ2-1
CASSRGESSYNEQFF
TGTGCCAGCAGCCGAGGCGAAAGCTCCTACAATGAGCAGTTCTTC
>-|TRBV11-2|-|TRBJ2-3
CASSLDQAGSGDTQYF
TGTGCCAGCAGCTTAGATCAAGCCGGGAGTGGAGATACGCAGTATTTT